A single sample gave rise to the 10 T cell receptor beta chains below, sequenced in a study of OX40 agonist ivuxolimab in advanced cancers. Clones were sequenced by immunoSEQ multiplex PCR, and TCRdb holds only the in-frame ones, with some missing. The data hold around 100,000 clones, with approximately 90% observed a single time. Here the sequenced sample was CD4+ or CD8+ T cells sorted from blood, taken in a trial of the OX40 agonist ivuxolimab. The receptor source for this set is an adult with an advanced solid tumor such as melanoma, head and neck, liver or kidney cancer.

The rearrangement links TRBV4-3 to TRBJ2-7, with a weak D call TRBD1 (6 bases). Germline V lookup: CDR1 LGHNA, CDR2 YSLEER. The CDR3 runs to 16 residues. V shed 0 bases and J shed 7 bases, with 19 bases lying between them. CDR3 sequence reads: CASSQDHRQGSTEQYF. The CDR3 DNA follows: TGCGCCAGCAGCCAAGACCATCGGCAGGGGAGTACGGAGCAGTACTTC.

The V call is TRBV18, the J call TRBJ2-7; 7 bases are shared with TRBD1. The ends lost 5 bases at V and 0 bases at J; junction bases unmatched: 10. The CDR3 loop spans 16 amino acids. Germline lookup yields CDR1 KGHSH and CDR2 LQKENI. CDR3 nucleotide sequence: TGTGCCAGCTCAACCTTATGGACAGGCCTCTCCTACGAGCAGTACTTC. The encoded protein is CASSTLWTGLSYEQYF.

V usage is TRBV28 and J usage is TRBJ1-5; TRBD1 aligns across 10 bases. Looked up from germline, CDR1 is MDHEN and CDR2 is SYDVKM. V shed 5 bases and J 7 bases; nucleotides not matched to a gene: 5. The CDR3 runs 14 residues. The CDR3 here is CASSPGQGWQPQHF. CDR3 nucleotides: TGTGCCAGCAGTCCGGGACAGGGGTGGCAGCCCCAGCATTTT.

The CDR3 spells CASSYDRVGDEQFF. The CDR3 DNA sequence: TGTGCCAGCAGTTATGACAGGGTCGGCGATGAGCAGTTCTTC. This chain joins TRBV6-5 and TRBJ2-1, with 7 bases that match TRBD1. Losses at the gene ends were 3 bases for V and 8 bases for J; bases not matched to a gene: 7. The CDR3 is 14 amino acids. Germline CDR1 MNHEY, CDR2 SVGAGI.

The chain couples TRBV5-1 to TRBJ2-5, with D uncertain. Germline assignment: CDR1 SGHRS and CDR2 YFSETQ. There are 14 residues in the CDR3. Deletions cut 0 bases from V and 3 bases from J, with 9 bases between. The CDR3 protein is CASSLGGVEETQYF. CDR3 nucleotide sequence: TGCGCCAGCAGCTTGGGTGGAGTGGAAGAGACCCAGTACTTC. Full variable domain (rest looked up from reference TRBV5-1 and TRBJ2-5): KAGVTQTPRYLIKTRGQQVTLSCSPISGHRSVSWYQQTPGQGLQFLFEYFSETQRNKGNFPGRFSGRQFSNSRSEMNVSTLELGDSALYLCASSLGGVEETQYFGPGTRLLVL.

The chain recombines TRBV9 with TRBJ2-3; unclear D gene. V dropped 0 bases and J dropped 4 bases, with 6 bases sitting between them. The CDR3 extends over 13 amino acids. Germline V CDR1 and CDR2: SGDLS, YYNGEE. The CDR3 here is CASSVEVSDTQYF. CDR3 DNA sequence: TGTGCCAGCAGCGTAGAAGTATCAGATACGCAGTATTTT.

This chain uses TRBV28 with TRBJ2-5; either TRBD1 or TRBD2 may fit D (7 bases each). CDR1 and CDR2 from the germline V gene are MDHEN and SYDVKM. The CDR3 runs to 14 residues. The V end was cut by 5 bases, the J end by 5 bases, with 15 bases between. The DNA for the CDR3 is TGTGCCAGCAGTCCCCACAGGGGAGGGGAGACCCAGTACTTC. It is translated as CASSPHRGGETQYF.

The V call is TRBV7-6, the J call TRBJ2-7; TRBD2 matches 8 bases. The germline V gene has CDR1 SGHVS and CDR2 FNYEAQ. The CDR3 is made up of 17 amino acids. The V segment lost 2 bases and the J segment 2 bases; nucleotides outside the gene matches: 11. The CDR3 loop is CASSLRSGSGEAYEQYF. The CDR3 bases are TGTGCCAGCAGCTTAAGGTCTGGTAGCGGGGAAGCCTACGAGCAGTACTTC.

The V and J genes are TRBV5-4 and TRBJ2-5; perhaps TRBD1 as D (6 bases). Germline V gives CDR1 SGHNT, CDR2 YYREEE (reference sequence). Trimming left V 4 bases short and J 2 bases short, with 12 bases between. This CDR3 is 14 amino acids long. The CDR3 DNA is TGTGCCAGCAGCCTGCGACAGGTTCAAGAGACCCAGTACTTC. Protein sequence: CASSLRQVQETQYF. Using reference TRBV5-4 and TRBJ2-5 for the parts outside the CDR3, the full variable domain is ETGVTQSPTHLIKTRGQQVTLRCSSQSGHNTVSWYQQALGQGPQFIFQYYREEENGRGNFPPRFSGLQFPNYSSELNVNALELDDSALYLCASSLRQVQETQYFGPGTRLLVL.

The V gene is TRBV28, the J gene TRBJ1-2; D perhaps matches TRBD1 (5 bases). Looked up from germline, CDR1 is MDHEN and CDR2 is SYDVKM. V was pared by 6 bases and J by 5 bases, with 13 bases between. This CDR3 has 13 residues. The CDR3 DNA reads TGTGCCAGCAGCCGAGGGGCTCCTTATGGCTACACCTTC. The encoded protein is CASSRGAPYGYTF.